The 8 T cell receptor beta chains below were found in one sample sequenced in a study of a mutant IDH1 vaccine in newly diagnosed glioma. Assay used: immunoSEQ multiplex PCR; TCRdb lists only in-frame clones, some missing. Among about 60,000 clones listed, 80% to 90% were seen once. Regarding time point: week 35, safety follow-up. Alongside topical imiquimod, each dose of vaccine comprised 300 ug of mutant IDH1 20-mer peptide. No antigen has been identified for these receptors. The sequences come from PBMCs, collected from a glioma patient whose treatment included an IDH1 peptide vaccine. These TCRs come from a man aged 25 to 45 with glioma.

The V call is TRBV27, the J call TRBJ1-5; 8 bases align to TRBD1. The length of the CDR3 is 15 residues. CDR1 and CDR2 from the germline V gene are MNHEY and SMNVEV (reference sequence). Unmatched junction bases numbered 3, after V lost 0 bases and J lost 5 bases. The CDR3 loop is CASSLSRTGYQPQHF. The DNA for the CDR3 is TGTGCCAGCAGTTTATCAAGGACAGGGTATCAGCCCCAGCATTTT.

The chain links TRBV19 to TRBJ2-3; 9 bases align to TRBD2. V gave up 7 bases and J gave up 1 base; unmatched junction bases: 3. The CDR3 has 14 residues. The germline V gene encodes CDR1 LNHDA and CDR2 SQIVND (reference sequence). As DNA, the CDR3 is TGTGCCAGTACCATAGCGGGGGGCACAGATACGCAGTATTTT. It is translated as CASTIAGGTDTQYF.

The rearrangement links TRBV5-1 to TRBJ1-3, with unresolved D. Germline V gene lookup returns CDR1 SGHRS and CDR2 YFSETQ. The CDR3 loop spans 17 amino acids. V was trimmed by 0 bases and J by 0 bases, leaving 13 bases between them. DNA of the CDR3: TGCGCCAGCAGCTTGGATGACGGACGGTTCTCTGGAAACACCATATATTTT. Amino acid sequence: CASSLDDGRFSGNTIYF. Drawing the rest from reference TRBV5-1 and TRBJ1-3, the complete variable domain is KAGVTQTPRYLIKTRGQQVTLSCSPISGHRSVSWYQQTPGQGLQFLFEYFSETQRNKGNFPGRFSGRQFSNSRSEMNVSTLELGDSALYLCASSLDDGRFSGNTIYFGEGSWLTVV.

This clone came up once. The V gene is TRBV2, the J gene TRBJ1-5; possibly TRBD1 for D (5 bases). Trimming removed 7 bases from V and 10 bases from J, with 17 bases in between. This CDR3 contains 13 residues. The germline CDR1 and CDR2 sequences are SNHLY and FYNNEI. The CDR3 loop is CASTSRRESPQHF. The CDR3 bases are TGTGCCAGCACCTCACGCAGGGAATCCCCCCAGCATTTT.

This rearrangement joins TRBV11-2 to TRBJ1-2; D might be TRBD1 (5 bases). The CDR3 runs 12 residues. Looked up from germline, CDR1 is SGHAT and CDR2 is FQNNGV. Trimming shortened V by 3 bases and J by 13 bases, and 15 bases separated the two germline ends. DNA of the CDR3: TGTGCCAGCAGCTTTGACAGAGCTTCGATCACCTTC. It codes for CASSFDRASITF. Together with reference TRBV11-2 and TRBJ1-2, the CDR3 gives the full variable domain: EAGVAQSPRYKIIEKRQSVAFWCNPISGHATLYWYQQILGQGPKLLIQFQNNGVVDDSQLPKDRFSAERLKGVDSTLKIQPAKLEDSAVYLCASSFDRASITFGSGTRLTVV.

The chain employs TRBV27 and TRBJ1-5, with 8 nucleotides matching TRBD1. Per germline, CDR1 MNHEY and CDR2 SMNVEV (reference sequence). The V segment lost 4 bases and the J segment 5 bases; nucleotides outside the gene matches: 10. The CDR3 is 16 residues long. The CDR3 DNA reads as TGTGCCAGCAGTTCCCTCAGGGGGCAGTTGGATCAGCCCCAGCATTTT. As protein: CASSSLRGQLDQPQHF.

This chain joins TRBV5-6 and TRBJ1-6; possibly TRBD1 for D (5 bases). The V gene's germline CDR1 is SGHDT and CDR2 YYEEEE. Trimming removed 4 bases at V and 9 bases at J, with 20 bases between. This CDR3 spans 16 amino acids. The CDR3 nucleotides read TGTGCCAGCAGCCCAGATTCGACCAGGGTGGGTTCACCCCTCCACTTT. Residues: CASSPDSTRVGSPLHF.

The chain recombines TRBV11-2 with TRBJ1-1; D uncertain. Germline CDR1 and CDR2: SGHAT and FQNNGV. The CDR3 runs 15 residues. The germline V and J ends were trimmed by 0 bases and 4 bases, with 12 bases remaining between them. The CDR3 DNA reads TGTGCCAGCAGCTTAGAAGGGTACCTCGGCACTGAAGCTTTCTTT. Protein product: CASSLEGYLGTEAFF.